These 15 T cell receptor beta chains were all obtained from the same sample, sequenced in a study of blood T cell repertoires in COVID-19. The table came from immunoSEQ multiplex PCR; TCRdb's copy has only in-frame clones and leaves some out. This table holds 150,000 or so clones, 84% found once. Sequencing was done on a sample of PBMCs or T cells enriched from blood (not recorded which). The receptors come from a man between 45 and 60 years old who had recovered from COVID-19.

V gene TRBV29-1 combines with J gene TRBJ1-1, with D maybe TRBD1 (5 bases). V was shortened by 8 bases and J by 5 bases, with 12 bases between the two germline ends. From germline, CDR1 is SQVTM and CDR2 ANQGSEA. The CDR3 loop spans 11 amino acids. In DNA form, the CDR3 reads TGCAGCACCCAAGGGGTGACTGAAGCTTTCTTT. It codes for CSTQGVTEAFF.

This chain connects TRBV7-9 to TRBJ2-7; 11 nucleotides line up with TRBD1. Germline CDR1 and CDR2: SEHNR and FQNEAQ (reference sequence). CDR3 size: 15 residues. V lost 2 bases to trimming and J lost 4 bases; unmatched junction nucleotides: 4. The CDR3, as DNA: TGTGCCAGCAGCTTATCGGGACAGGGGGTGTACGAGCAGTACTTC. Amino acid sequence: CASSLSGQGVYEQYF.

CDR3 protein: CASSKVPRGNYGYTF. CDR3 coding DNA: TGTGCCAGCAGCAAAGTTCCCAGGGGTAACTATGGCTACACCTTC. This sequence joins TRBV21-1 and TRBJ1-2; the table calls TRBD1, which could not be checked here. TRBV21-1 is described as a pseudogene. The CDR3 is 15 residues long.

A word on this clone: One end of the junction varies from germline; a read error may be responsible. The chain links TRBV7-2 to TRBJ2-7; 8 bases agree with TRBD2. This CDR3 spans 16 amino acids. Germline V gene lookup returns CDR1 SGHTA and CDR2 FQGNSA. The chain's CDR3 is CASSLGIAGTSYKQYF. CDR3 bases: TGTGCCAGCAGCTTAGGTATAGCGGGGACCTCCTACAAGCAGTACTTC.

The chain uses TRBV6-5 and TRBJ1-2, with 7 bases aligning to TRBD1. After removal of 6 bases from V and 4 bases from J, the junction contained 11 bases not matched to a gene. This CDR3 is built from 15 residues. Germline V CDR1 and CDR2: MNHEY, SVGAGI. The CDR3 here is CASSSGQEGIYGYTF. CDR3 coding DNA: TGTGCCAGCAGCTCCGGACAGGAAGGGATCTATGGCTACACCTTC.

The chain uses TRBV6-1 and TRBJ2-3; the D gene is possibly TRBD1 (5 bases). The length of the CDR3 is 15 residues. Germline values: CDR1 MNHNS, CDR2 SASEGT. Between the trimmed V and J ends, which lost 2 bases and 3 bases, there was a span of 12 bases. The CDR3, as DNA: TGTGCCAGCAGTGAACAGGGTTTGGGGACAGATACGCAGTATTTT. It specifies CASSEQGLGTDTQYF.

The chain couples TRBV2 to TRBJ1-5, with D maybe TRBD1 (5 bases). From germline, CDR1 is SNHLY and CDR2 FYNNEI. This CDR3 contains 16 residues. V lost 4 bases and J lost 1, with 14 bases in between. CDR3 amino acids: CASSVAGLRSNQPQHF. The CDR3 DNA is TGTGCCAGCAGTGTGGCAGGGCTAAGGAGCAATCAGCCCCAGCATTTT.

J is TRBJ2-7 and V is TRBV6-1; TRBD1 matches at 7 bases. V shed 3 bases and J 5 bases; nucleotides not matched to a gene: 4. Germline V gene data show CDR1 as MNHNS and CDR2 as SASEGT. The CDR3 sequence is 13 residues long. CDR3 in DNA: TGTGCCAGCAGTGAGACAGGGCGCGACGAGCAGTACTTC. Protein: CASSETGRDEQYF.

The chain links TRBV7-9 to TRBJ2-1, with D tentatively TRBD1 (5 bases). CDR3 length: 15 amino acids. V lost 5 bases and J 9 bases, leaving 20 bases between the germline ends. CDR1 and CDR2 from the germline V gene are SEHNR and FQNEAQ (reference sequence). The CDR3: CASSLQGDWIFEQFF. The CDR3 DNA sequence: TGTGCCAGCAGCCTCCAGGGTGACTGGATCTTTGAGCAGTTCTTC.

This clone has just a few counts. CDR3 DNA sequence: TGTGCCTGGAGTGTTGCCAGGGGTGTCGAGACCCAGTACTTC. It yields the protein CAWSVARGVETQYF. J is TRBJ2-5 and V is TRBV30; tentatively, D is TRBD1 (6 bases). Germline CDR1 is GTSNPN and CDR2 is SVGIG (reference sequence). The CDR3 runs to 14 residues. Trimming took 0 bases from V and 5 from J, leaving 13 bases between them. Full variable domain (missing parts from reference TRBV30 and TRBJ2-5): SQTIHQWPATLVQPVGSPLSLECTVEGTSNPNLYWYRQAAGRGLQLLFYSVGIGQISSEVPQNLSASRPQDRQFILSSKKLLLSDSGFYLCAWSVARGVETQYFGPGTRLLVL.

The rearrangement links TRBV18 to TRBJ1-5; 7 nucleotides agree with TRBD1. This CDR3 spans 14 amino acids. J gave up 5 bases and V 5 bases, and 6 bases lay outside the gene matches. Germline-derived CDR1 and CDR2 are KGHSH and LQKENI. The CDR3 reads CASSSTGLDQPQHF. The CDR3 DNA sequence: TGTGCCAGCTCATCGACAGGGCTGGATCAGCCCCAGCATTTT. The full variable domain, its missing parts supplied by reference TRBV18 and TRBJ1-5, is NAGVMQNPRHLVRRRGQEARLRCSPMKGHSHVYWYRQLPEEGLKFMVYLQKENIIDESGMPKERFSAEFPKEGPSILRIQQVVRGDSAAYFCASSSTGLDQPQHFGDGTRLSIL.

This rearrangement joins TRBV2 to TRBJ1-1, with 8 positions matching TRBD1. This CDR3 is built from 13 residues. V dropped 6 bases and J dropped 3; count of bases not matched to a gene: 3. The V gene's germline CDR1 is SNHLY and CDR2 FYNNEI. CDR3 protein: CASRAGQDTEAFF. CDR3 bases: TGTGCCAGCAGGGCGGGACAGGACACTGAAGCTTTCTTT.

The chain joins TRBV12-3 or TRBV12-4 to TRBJ1-2; weak D call: TRBD1 (6 bases). There are 12 residues in the CDR3. Trimming pared 8 bases from V and 6 bases from J, leaving 13 bases between. The CDR3 DNA reads as TGTGCCAGCCGGGGGGGCTGGGATGGCTACACCTTC. It yields the protein CASRGGWDGYTF.

A note on this clone: Additional DNA sequences in this sample encode the identical CDR3. CDR3 protein: CASSPGGLNTEAFF. CDR3 nucleotides: TGTGCCAGCAGCCCGGGGGGGTTGAACACTGAAGCTTTCTTT. The chain uses TRBV3-1 (or the pseudogene TRBV3-2) and TRBJ1-1, with D tentatively TRBD1 (5 bases). CDR3 length equals 14 residues. Trimming left V 4 bases short and J 0 bases short, with 9 bases between. CDR1 LGHDT and CDR2 YNNKEL come from the germline V gene (reference sequence).

The chain combines TRBV5-8 with TRBJ1-5; D remains unclear. V lost 0 bases and J 0 bases, leaving 19 bases between the germline ends. Germline assignment: CDR1 SGHTS and CDR2 YDEGEE. The CDR3 totals 19 residues. CDR3: CASSLVQGGGPYSNQPQHF. CDR3 DNA: TGTGCCAGCAGCTTGGTCCAAGGTGGCGGTCCTTATAGCAATCAGCCCCAGCATTTT. The whole variable domain, remainder taken from reference TRBV5-8 and TRBJ1-5, is EAGVTQSPTHLIKTRGQQATLRCSPISGHTSVYWYQQALGLGLQFLLWYDEGEERNRGNFPPRFSGRQFPNYSSELNVNALELEDSALYLCASSLVQGGGPYSNQPQHFGDGTRLSIL.